Reported below is one TCR beta chain. Its antigen is undetermined. The record originates from a study of T cells in localized non-small cell lung cancer. General study points: A median of approximately 60 of the top 100 tumor clones appeared in adjacent lung, which was paired and uninvolved. Only one tumor region was sequenced, so heterogeneity remains possible. Uninvolved adjacent lung, not tumor, had the highest T cell clonality.

Assay: immunoSEQ multiplex PCR; the TCRdb copy retains only in-frame clones and omits some. In the table there are tens of thousands of clones, about 90% of which are singletons. The germline gives CDR1 MDHEN, CDR2 SYDVKM. This CDR3 is built from 16 residues. The trim removed 5 bases at V and 5 bases at J, leaving 10 bases unmatched. The sample consisted of peripheral blood, taken before any cancer treatment. This TCR came from a man aged 35-69 years with stage I lung adenocarcinoma. The chain combines TRBV28 with TRBJ1-5, with 9 bases lining up with TRBD1. The CDR3 here is CASSPTSNRGHQPQHF. The CDR3 nucleotides are TGTGCCAGCAGTCCGACTTCCAACAGGGGGCATCAGCCCCAGCATTTT.